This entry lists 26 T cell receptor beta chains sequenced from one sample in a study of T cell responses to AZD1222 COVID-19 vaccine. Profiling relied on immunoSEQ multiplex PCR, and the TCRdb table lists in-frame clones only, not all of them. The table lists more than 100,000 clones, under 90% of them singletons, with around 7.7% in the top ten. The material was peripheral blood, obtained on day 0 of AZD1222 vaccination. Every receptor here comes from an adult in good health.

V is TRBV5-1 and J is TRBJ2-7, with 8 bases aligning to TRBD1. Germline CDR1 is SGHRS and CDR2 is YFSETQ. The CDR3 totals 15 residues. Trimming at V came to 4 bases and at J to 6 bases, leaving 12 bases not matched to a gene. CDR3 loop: CASSPTTGQGAEQYF. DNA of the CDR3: TGCGCCAGCAGCCCCACGACTGGACAGGGCGCCGAGCAGTACTTC.

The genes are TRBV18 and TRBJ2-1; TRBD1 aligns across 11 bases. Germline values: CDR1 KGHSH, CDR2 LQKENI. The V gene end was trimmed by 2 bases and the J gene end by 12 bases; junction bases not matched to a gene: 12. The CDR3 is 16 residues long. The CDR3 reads CASSPATGQGAGGQFF. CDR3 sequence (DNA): TGTGCCAGCTCACCAGCAACTGGACAGGGGGCGGGGGGGCAGTTCTTC.

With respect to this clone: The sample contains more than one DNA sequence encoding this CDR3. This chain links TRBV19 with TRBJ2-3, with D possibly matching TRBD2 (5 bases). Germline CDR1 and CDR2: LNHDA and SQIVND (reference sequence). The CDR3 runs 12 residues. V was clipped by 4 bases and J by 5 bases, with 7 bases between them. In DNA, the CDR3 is TGTGCCAGTAGTACCGCGGGAGATACGCAGTATTTT. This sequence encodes CASSTAGDTQYF.

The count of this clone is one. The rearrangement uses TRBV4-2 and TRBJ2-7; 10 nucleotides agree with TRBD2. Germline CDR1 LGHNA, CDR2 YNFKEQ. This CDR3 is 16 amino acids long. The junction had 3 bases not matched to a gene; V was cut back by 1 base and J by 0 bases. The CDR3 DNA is TGTGCCAGCAGCCAAGGGCCTAGCGGGAGCTCCTACGAGCAGTACTTC. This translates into CASSQGPSGSSYEQYF.

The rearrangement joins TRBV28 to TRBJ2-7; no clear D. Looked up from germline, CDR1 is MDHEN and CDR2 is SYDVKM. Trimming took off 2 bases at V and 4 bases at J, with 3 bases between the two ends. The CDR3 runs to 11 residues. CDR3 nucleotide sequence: TGTGCCAGCAGTTTAATTTACGAGCAGTACTTC. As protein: CASSLIYEQYF.

The CDR3 DNA reads TGTGCCAGCTCACTTATCTCGACCGGGACAGGGGTGGGTGAAGCTTTCTTT. This translates into CASSLISTGTGVGEAFF. The rearrangement uses TRBV18 and TRBJ1-1; 10 bases line up with TRBD1. The germline gives CDR1 KGHSH, CDR2 LQKENI. J was trimmed by 7 bases and V by 4 bases; bases with no gene match: 15. The CDR3 length is 17 residues.

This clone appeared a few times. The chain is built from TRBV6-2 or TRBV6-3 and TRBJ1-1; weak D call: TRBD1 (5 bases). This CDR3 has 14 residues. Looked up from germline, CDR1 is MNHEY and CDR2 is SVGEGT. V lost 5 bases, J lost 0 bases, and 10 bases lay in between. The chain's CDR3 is CASSREGLNTEAFF. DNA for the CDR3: TGTGCCAGCAGTCGGGAGGGGTTGAACACTGAAGCTTTCTTT.

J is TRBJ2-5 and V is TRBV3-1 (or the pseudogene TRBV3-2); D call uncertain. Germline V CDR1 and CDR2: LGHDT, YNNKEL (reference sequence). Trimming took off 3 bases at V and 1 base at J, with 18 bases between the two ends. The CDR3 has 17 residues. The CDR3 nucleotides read TGTGCCAGCAGCCATTCGACGGGTAGGCGGAGCCAAGAGACCCAGTACTTC. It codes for CASSHSTGRRSQETQYF.

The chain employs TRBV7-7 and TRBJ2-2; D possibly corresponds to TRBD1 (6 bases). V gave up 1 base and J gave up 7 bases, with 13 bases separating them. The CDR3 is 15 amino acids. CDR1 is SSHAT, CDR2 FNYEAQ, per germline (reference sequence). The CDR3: CASSLEPTGIGELFF. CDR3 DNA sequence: TGTGCCAGCAGCTTAGAACCCACAGGGATCGGGGAGCTGTTTTTT.

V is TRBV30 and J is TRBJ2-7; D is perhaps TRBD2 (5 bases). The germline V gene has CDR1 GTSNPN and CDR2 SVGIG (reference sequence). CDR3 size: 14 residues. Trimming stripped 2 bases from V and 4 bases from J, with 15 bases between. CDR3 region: CAWSPDRGVYEQYF. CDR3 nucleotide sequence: TGTGCCTGGAGTCCGGACCGGGGAGTATACGAGCAGTACTTC.

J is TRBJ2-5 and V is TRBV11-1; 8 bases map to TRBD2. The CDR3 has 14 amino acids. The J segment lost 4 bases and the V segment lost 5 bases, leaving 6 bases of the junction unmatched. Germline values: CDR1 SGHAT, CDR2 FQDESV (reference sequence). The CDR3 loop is CASSPRGGRETQYF. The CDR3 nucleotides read TGTGCCAGCAGCCCTCGGGGGGGGCGAGAGACCCAGTACTTC.

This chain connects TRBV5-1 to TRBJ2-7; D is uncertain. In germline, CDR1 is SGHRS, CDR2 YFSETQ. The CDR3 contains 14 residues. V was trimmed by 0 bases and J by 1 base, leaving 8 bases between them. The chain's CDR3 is CASSLAEASYEQYF. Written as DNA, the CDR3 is TGCGCCAGCAGCTTGGCCGAGGCTTCCTACGAGCAGTACTTC.

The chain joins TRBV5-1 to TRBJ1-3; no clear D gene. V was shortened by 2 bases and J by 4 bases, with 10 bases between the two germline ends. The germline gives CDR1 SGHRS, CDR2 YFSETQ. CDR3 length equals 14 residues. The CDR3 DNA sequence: TGCGCCAGCAGCTTCGGGGTGGGAGGAAACACCATATATTTT. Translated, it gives CASSFGVGGNTIYF.

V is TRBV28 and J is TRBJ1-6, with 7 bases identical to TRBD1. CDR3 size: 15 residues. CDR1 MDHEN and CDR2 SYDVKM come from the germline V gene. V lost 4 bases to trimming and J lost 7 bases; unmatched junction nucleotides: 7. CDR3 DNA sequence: TGTGCCAGCAGTTCCCCGGGACAGCCAAATTCACCCCTCCACTTT. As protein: CASSSPGQPNSPLHF. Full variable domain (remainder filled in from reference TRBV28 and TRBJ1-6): DVKVTQSSRYLVKRTGEKVFLECVQDMDHENMFWYRQDPGLGLRLIYFSYDVKMKEKGDIPEGYSVSREKKERFSLILESASTNQTSMYLCASSSPGQPNSPLHFGNGTRLTVT.

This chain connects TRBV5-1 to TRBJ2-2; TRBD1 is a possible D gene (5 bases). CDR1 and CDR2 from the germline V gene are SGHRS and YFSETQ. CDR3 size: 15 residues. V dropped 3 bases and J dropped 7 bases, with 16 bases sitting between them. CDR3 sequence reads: CASSSLTASNGELFF. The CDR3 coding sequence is TGCGCCAGCAGCTCTCTGACAGCTTCAAACGGGGAGCTGTTTTTT.

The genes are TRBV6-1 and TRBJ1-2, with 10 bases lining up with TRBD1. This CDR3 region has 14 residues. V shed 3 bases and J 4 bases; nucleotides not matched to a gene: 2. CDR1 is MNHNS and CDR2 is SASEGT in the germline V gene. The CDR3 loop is CASSDGQGVYGYTF. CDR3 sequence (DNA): TGTGCCAGCAGTGATGGACAGGGGGTCTATGGCTACACCTTC.

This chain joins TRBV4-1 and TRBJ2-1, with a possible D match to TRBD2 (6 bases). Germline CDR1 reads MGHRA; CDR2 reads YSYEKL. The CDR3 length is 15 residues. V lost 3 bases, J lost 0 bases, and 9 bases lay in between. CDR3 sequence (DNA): TGCGCCAGCAGCCACCGCGGGGACTCCTACAATGAGCAGTTCTTC. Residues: CASSHRGDSYNEQFF.

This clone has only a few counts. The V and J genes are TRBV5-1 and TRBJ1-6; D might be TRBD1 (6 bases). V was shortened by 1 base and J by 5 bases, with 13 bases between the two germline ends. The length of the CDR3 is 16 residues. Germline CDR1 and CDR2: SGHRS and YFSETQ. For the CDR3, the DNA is TGCGCCAGCAGCTTGTTAGGGGGACAAAATAATTCACCCCTCCACTTT. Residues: CASSLLGGQNNSPLHF.

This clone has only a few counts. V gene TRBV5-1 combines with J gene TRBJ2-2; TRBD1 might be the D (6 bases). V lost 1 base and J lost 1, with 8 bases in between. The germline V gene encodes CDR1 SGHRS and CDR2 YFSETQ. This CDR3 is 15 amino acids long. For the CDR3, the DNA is TGCGCCAGCAGCTTGAAAGGGGGGAACACCGGGGAGCTGTTTTTT. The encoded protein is CASSLKGGNTGELFF.

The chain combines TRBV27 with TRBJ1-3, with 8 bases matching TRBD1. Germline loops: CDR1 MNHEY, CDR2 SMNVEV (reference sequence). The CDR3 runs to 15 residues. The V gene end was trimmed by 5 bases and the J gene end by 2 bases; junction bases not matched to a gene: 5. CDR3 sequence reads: CASSTRQGPGNTIYF. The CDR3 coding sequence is TGTGCCAGCAGTACCCGACAGGGGCCTGGAAACACCATATATTTT.

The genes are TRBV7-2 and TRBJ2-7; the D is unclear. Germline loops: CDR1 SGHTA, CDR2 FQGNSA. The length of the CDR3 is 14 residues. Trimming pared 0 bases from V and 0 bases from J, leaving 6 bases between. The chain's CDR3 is CASSLASASYEQYF. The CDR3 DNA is TGTGCCAGCAGCTTAGCATCGGCCTCCTACGAGCAGTACTTC. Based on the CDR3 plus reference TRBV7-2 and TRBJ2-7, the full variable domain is GAGVSQSPSNKVTEKGKDVELRCDPISGHTALYWYRQSLGQGLEFLIYFQGNSAPDKSGLPSDRFSAERTGGSVSTLTIQRTQQEDSAVYLCASSLASASYEQYFGPGTRLTVT.

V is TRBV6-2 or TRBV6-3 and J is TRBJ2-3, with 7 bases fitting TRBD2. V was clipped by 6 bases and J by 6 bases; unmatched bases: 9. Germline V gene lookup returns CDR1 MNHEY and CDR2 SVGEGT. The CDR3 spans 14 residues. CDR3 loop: CASSHSRLADTQYF. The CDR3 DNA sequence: TGTGCCAGCAGCCACTCACGACTAGCCGATACGCAGTATTTT.

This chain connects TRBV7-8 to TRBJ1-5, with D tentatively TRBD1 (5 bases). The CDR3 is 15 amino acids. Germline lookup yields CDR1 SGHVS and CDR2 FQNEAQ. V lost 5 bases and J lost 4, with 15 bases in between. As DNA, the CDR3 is TGTGCCAGCAGCCCTCGCCGGGACCGAAATCAGCCCCAGCATTTT. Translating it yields CASSPRRDRNQPQHF.

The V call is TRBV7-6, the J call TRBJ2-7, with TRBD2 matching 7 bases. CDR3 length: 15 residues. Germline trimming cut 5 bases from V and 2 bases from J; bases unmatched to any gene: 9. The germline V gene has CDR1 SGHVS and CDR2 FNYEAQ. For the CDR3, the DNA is TGTGCCAGCAGCACCCAGCGGGGTGGGGCCTACGAGCAGTACTTC. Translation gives CASSTQRGGAYEQYF.

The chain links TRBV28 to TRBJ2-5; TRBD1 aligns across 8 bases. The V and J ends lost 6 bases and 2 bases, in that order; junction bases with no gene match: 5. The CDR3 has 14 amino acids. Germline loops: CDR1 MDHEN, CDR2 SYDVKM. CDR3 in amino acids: CASSSGQGQETQYF. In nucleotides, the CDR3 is TGTGCCAGCAGCAGCGGACAGGGACAAGAGACCCAGTACTTC.

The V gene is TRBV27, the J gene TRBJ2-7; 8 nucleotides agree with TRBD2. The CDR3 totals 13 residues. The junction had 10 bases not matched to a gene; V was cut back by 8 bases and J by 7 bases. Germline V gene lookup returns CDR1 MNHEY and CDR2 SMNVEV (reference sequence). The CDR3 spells CASQGLASGEQYF. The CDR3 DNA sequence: TGTGCCAGCCAAGGACTAGCCTCGGGTGAGCAGTACTTC.